The present T cell receptor beta chain was sequenced within a study of tumor and adjacent non-tumor tissue in lung cancer (dated 2018 in TCRdb). About the full investigation: Of the cohort, eleven to twelve patients had adenocarcinoma, 2 had squamous cell carcinoma and 1 had small cell lung cancer. Ages among the approximately 15 patients ranged from roughly 31 to 76 years, there were ten or so men and 5 women, and disease was at TNM stage I to III. Sequencing produced 100 million to 150 million productive TCRbeta reads in total, an average of approximately 4 million reads per sample. The study compared bulk TCRbeta repertoires from lung tumor tissue and matched distant non-tumor lung tissue of some 15 lung cancer patients. More than 25 paired specimens, one tumor and one normal lung sample per patient, were profiled by TCRbeta CDR3 sequencing.

The library relied on multiplex PCR. Sequenced using an Illumina HiSeq 2500. TCRbeta libraries were constructed through three rounds of nested PCR with primers (Table S4) according to protocols modified from ARM-PCR. Before sequencing, PCR products of 200-500 bp were excised from the gel and purified with the QIAquick gel extraction kit. The paper's processing steps were these. Trimmomatic was used to clean the reads, FLASH was used to merge the reads into complete CDR3 sequences, and MiTCR was used to assign the reads to V(D)J germline segments. Clonal diversity was computed as the inverse Simpson's index with VDJtools. In-frame sequences lacking a premature stop codon were counted as productive reads. TCRdb's own reprocessing of the public reads used fastp at Q25 and MiXCR and kept productive beta chains. Rows with one shared CDR3 protein collapse into an entry with the most common genes and DNA. The V and J calls here are based on TCRdb, not the publication. The sample records more than 85,000 distinct CDR3 sequences, over 75% of which are singletons. The ten largest clones represent 22% of the sample.

Bulk unsorted tissue served as the source for RNA extraction, and RNA quality was assessed using a NanoDrop ND-1000 and an Agilent 2100. All donors had newly diagnosed lung cancer, had not received prior chemotherapy, and were admitted for thoracic surgery in China between August and November 2014. The study excluded patients who had received radiotherapy or chemotherapy before or who had another cancer at the same time. Pieces of surgical tissue measuring roughly 1-2 cm3 were kept in RNAlater solution and stored at -80 degrees C until use. Results the study describes overall, beyond this receptor: A significantly larger cumulative share of the repertoire was made up by the top 100 clones in normal lung than in tumor tissue. Tumor tissue showed significantly higher TCR diversity (inverse Simpson) than normal lung tissue, at roughly 390 vs 170 (P = 0.0075, Mann-Whitney U test). Younger patients had significantly higher TCR diversity, and higher tumor TCR diversity was associated with shorter overall and disease-free survival. Neither the sequencing platform nor unique molecular identifiers are named or mentioned anywhere in the methods. Peripheral blood was not sequenced, so blood TCRbeta repertoires were not examined in the lung cancer patients of the study. With only roughly 14 patients in the cohort, the authors noted that larger samples and more detailed clinical data are needed.

Regarding this clonotype: Its target antigen remains unknown. Sequence at one end of the junction differs from germline and may be a read error.

This TCR came from a man in his 70s with non-small cell lung cancer. The specimen sequenced was lung tumor tissue.

The CDR3 reads CASSQWTKREQYF. The nucleotide sequence reads TGTGCTAGTAGCCAATGGACCAAGCGCGAGCAGTATTTC. Recombination connected TRBV11-2 to TRBJ2-7; the D gene is unclear. The CDR3 runs 13 residues from the cysteine to the phenylalanine. Left in the record is the CDR3 DNA by itself, 39 bases read in frame from the first base. Via the germline V gene, CDR1 is SGHAT and CDR2 FQNNGV.